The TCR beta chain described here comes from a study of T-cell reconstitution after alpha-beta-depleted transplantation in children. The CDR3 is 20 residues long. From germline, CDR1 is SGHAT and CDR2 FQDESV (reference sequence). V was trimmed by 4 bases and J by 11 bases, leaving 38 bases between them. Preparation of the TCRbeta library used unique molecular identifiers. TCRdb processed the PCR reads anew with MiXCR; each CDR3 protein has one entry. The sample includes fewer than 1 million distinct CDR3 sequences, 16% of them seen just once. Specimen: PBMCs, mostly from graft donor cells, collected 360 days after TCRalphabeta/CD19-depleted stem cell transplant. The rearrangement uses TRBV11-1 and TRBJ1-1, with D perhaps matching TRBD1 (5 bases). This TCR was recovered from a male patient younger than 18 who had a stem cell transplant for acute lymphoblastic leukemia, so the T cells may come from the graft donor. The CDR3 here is CASSSPLRAPRRPSTNPAFF. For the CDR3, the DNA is TGTGCCAGCAGCTCCCCCCTCAGGGCCCCCCGACGACCCTCAACTAATCCGGCTTTCTTT.